The text below deals with one T cell receptor (beta chain). The data were taken from a study of blood T cell repertoires in COVID-19. Here immunoSEQ multiplex PCR was the method, and the copy in TCRdb shows in-frame clones only, minus some. The sample lists under 300,000 clones, 65% to 85% occurring once. V lost 3 bases to trimming and J lost 3 bases, with 14 bases between them. CDR1 is MNHNS and CDR2 is SASEGT in the germline V gene. This CDR3 has 15 amino acids. The TCR originated in a man at least 80 years old with acute or convalescent COVID-19. The sequencing input was peripheral blood. This sequence joins TRBV6-1 and TRBJ2-5, with D unresolved. CDR3 sequence (DNA): TGTGCCAGCAGTGACACCGAATCATCAGAAGAGACCCAGTACTTC. Translation gives CASSDTESSEETQYF.